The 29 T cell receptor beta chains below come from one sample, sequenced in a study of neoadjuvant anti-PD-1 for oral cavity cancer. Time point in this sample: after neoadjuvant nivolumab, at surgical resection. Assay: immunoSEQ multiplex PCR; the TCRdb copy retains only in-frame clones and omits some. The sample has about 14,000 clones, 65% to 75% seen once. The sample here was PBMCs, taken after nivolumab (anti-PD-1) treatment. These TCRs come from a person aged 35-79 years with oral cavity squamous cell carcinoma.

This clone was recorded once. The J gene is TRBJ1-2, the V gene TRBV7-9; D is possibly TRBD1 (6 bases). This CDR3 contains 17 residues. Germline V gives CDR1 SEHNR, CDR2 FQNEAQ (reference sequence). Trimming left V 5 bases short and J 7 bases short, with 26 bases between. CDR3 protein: CASSVRQTGNGTRGYTF. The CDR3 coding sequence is TGTGCCAGCAGCGTACGCCAAACAGGGAATGGAACTCGTGGCTACACCTTC.

CDR3 region: CASLSRVVEGYTF. Here the CDR3 DNA reads TGTGCCAGCCTTTCCAGGGTGGTAGAGGGCTACACCTTC. This chain joins TRBV28 and TRBJ1-2; possibly TRBD1 for D (5 bases). CDR3 size: 13 residues. The germline V gene encodes CDR1 MDHEN and CDR2 SYDVKM. The V and J ends lost 8 bases and 8 bases respectively, with 18 bases between them.

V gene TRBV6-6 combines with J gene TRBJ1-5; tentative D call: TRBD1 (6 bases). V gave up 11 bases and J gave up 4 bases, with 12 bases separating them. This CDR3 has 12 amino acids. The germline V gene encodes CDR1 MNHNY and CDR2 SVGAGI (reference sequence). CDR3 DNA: TGTGCCTCTTCCCAGGGGAATCAGCCCCAGCATTTT. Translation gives CASSQGNQPQHF.

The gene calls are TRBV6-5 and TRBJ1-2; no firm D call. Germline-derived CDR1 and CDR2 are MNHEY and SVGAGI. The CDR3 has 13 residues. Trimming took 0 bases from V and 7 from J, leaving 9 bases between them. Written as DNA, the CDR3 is TGTGCCAGCAGTTACTCGGAAACTTTTGGCTACACCTTC. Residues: CASSYSETFGYTF.

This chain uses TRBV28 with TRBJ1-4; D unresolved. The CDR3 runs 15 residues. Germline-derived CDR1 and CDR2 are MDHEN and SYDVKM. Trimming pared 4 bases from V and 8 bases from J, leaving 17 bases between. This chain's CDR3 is CASSSPGLNGEKLFF. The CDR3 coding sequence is TGTGCCAGCAGTTCCCCAGGCCTTAATGGGGAAAAACTGTTTTTT.

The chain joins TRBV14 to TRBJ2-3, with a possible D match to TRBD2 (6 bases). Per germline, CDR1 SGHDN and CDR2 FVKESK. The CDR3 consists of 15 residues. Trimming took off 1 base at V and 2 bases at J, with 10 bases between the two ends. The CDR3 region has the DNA TGTGCCAGCAGCCAAGGGGGGACTGCCACAGATACGCAGTATTTT. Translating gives CASSQGGTATDTQYF.

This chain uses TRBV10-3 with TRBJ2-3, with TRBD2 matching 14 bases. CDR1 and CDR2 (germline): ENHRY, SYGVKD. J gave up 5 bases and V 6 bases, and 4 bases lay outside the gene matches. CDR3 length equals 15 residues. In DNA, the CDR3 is TGTGCCATCAGGGGGACTAGCGGGAGTAAAGATACGCAGTATTTT. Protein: CAIRGTSGSKDTQYF.

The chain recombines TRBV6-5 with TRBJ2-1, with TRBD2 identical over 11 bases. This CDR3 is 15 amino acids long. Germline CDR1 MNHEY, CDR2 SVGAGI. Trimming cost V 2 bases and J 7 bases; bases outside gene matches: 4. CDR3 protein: CASSYGGLAVNEQFF. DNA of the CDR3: TGTGCCAGCAGTTACGGGGGACTAGCGGTAAATGAGCAGTTCTTC.

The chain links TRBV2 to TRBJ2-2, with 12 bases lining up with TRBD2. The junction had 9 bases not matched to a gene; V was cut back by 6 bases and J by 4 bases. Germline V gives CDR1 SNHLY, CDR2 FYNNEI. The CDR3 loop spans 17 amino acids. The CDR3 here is CASSPGTSGYLTGELFF. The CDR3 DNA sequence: TGTGCCAGCAGCCCTGGGACTAGCGGGTATCTCACCGGGGAGCTGTTTTTT.

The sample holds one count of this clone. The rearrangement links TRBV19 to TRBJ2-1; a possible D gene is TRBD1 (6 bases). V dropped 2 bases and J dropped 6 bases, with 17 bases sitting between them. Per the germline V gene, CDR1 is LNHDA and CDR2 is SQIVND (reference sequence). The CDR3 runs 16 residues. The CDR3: CASSIMAGDQLNEQFF. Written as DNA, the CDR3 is TGTGCCAGTAGTATAATGGCAGGGGACCAACTCAATGAGCAGTTCTTC.

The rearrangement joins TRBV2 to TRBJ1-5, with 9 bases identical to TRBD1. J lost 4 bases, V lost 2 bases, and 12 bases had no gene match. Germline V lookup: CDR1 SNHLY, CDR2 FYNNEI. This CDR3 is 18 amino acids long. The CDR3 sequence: CASSERLSGQGLNQPQHF. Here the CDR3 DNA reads TGTGCCAGCAGTGAACGGTTGTCGGGACAGGGTTTAAATCAGCCCCAGCATTTT.

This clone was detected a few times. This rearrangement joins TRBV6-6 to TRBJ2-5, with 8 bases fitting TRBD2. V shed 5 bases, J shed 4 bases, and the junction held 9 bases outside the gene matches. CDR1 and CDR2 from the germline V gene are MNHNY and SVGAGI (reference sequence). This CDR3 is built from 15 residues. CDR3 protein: CASSGLAQRAETQYF. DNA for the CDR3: TGTGCCAGCAGTGGACTAGCCCAACGAGCAGAGACCCAGTACTTC.

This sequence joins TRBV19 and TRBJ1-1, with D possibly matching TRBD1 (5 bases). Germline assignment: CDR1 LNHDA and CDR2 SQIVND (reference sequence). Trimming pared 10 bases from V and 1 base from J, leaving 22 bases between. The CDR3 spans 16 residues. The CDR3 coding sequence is TGTGCCACTAGAACCGGACCGGGACCTCCGAACACTGAAGCTTTCTTT. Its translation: CATRTGPGPPNTEAFF.

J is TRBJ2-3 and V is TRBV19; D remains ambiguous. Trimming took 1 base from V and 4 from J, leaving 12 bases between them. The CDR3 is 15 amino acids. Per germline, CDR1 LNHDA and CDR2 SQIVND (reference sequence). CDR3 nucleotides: TGTGCCAGTAGTATAGGGCACAACACAGCAGATACGCAGTATTTT. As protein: CASSIGHNTADTQYF.

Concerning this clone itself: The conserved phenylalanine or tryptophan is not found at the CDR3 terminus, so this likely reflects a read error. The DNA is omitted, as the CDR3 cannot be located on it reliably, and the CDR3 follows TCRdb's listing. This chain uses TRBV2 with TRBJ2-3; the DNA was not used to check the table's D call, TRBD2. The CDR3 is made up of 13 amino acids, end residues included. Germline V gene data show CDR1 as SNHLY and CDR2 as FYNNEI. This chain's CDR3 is CASRGLAGGPLVL.

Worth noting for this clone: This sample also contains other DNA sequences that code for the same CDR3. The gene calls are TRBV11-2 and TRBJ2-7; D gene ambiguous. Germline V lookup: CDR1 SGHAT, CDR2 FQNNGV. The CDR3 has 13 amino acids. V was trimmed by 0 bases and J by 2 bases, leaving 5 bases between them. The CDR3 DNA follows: TGTGCCAGCAGCTTAGATCCCCCCTACGAGCAGTACTTC. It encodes CASSLDPPYEQYF. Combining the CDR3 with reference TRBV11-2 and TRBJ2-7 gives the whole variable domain EAGVAQSPRYKIIEKRQSVAFWCNPISGHATLYWYQQILGQGPKLLIQFQNNGVVDDSQLPKDRFSAERLKGVDSTLKIQPAKLEDSAVYLCASSLDPPYEQYFGPGTRLTVT.

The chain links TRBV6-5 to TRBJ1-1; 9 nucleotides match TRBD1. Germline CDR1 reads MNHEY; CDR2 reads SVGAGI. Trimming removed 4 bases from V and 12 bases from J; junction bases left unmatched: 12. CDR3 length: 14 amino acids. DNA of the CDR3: TGTGCCAGCAGTTCCCAACTTACAGGGGGCGAGTCTTTCTTT. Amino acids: CASSSQLTGGESFF.

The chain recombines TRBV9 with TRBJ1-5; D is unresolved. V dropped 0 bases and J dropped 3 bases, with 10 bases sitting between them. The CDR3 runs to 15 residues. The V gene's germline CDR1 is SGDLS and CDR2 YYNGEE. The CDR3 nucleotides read TGTGCCAGCAGCGTAGAAGGAGGGCCCAATCAGCCCCAGCATTTT. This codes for CASSVEGGPNQPQHF.

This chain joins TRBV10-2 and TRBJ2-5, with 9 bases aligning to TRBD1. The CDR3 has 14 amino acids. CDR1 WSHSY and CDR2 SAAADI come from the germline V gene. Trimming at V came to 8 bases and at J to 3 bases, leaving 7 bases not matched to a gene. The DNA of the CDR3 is TGCGCCAGCCGGGGGACAGGGACCGAAGAGACCCAGTACTTC. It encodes CASRGTGTEETQYF.

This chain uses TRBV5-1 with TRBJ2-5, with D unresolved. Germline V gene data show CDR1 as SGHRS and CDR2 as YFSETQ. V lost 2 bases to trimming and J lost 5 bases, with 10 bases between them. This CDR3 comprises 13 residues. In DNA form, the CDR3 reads TGCGCCAGCAGCTTTCAAGTCGGGGAGACCCAGTACTTC. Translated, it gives CASSFQVGETQYF.

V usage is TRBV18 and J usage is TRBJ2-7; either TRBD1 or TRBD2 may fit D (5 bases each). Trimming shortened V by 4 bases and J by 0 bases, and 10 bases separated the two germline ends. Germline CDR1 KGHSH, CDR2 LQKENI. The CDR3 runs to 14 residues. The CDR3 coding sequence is TGTGCCAGCTCACTCGGGACCGGCTCCTACGAGCAGTACTTC. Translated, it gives CASSLGTGSYEQYF.

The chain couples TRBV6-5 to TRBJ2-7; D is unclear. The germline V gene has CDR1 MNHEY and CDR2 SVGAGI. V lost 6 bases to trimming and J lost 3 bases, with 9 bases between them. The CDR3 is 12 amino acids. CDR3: CASRKDVYEQYF. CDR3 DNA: TGTGCCAGCAGGAAGGACGTCTACGAGCAGTACTTC.

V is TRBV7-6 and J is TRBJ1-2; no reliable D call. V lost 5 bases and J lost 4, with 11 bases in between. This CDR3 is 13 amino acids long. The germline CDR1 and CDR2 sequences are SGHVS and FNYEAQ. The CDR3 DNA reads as TGTGCCAGCAGCCCAGAGCGAGGCTATGGCTACACCTTC. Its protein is CASSPERGYGYTF.

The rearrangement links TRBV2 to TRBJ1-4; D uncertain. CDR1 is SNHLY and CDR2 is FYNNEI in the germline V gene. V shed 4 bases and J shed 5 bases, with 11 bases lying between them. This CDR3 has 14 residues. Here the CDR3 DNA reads TGTGCCAGCAGTGTCCTGGCGTCGAATGAAAAACTGTTTTTT. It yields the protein CASSVLASNEKLFF. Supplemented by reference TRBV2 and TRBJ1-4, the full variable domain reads EPEVTQTPSHQVTQMGQEVILRCVPISNHLYFYWYRQILGQKVEFLVSFYNNEISEKSEIFDDQFSVERPDGSNFTLKIRSTKLEDSAMYFCASSVLASNEKLFFGSGTQLSVL.

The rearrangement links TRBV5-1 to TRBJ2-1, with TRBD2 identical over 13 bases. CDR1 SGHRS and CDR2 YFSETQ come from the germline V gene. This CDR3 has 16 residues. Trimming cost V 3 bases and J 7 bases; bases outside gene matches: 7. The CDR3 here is CASSSTSGRSRNEQFF. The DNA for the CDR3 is TGCGCCAGCAGCTCGACTAGCGGGAGGTCTCGGAATGAGCAGTTCTTC. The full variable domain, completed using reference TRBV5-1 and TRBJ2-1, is KAGVTQTPRYLIKTRGQQVTLSCSPISGHRSVSWYQQTPGQGLQFLFEYFSETQRNKGNFPGRFSGRQFSNSRSEMNVSTLELGDSALYLCASSSTSGRSRNEQFFGPGTRLTVL.

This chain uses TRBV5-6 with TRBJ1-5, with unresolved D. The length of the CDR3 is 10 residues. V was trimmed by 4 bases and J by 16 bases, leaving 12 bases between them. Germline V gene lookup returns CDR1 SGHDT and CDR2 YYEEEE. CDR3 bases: TGTGCCAGCAGCCTATCGACGGTCCATTTT. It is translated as CASSLSTVHF.

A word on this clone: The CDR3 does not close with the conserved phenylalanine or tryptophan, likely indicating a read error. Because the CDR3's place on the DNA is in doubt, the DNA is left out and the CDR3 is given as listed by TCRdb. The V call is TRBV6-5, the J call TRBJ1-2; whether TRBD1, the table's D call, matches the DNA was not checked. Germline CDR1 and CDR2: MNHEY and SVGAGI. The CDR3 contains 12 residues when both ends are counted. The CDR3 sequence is CASRKTVGPMVV.

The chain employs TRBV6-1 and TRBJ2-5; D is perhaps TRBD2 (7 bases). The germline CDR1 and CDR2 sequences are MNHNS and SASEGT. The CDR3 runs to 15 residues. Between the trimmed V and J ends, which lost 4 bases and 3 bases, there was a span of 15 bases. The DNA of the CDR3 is TGTGCCAGCAGTGTCGGGCAGGGGACTAAAGAGACCCAGTACTTC. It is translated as CASSVGQGTKETQYF.

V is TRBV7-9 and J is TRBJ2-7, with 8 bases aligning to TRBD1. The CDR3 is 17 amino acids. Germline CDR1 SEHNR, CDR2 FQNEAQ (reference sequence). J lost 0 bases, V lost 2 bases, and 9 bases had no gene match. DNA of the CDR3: TGTGCCAGCAGCTTATCCCCGGGACAGGCCGGCTCCTACGAGCAGTACTTC. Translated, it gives CASSLSPGQAGSYEQYF.